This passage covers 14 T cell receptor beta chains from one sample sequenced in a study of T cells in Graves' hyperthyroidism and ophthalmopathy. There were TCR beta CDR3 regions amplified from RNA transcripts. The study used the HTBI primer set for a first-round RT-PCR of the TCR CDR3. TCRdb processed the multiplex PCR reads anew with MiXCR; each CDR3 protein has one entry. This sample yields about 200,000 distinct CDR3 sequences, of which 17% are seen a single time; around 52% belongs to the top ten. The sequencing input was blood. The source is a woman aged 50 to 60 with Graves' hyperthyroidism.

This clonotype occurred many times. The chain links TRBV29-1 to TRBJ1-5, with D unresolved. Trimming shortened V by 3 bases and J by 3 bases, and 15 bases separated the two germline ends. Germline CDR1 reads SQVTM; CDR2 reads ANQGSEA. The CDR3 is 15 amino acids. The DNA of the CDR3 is TGCAGCGTTGAGCTTGGGCAGGCGCTCAATCAGCCCCAGCATTTT. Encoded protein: CSVELGQALNQPQHF.

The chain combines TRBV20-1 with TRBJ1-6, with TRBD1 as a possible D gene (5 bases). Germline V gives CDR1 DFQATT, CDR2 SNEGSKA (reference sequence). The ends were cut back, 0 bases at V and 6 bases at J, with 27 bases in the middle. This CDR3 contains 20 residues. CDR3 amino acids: CSARDLLPGLMGGLNSPLHF. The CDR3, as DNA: TGCAGTGCTAGAGACTTATTACCGGGCCTTATGGGGGGACTTAATTCACCCCTCCACTTT.

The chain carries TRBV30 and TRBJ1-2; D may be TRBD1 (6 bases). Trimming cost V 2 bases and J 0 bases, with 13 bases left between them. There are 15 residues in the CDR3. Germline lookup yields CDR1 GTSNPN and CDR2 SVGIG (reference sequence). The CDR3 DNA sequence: TGTGCCTGGAGTTGGGGGCCGGGGACTAACTATGGCTACACCTTC. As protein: CAWSWGPGTNYGYTF.

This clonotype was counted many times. CDR3 bases: TGTGCCAGCAGTTACGAAGGGATTGATCAGCCCCAGCATTTT. Translation: CASSYEGIDQPQHF. The chain carries TRBV6-5 and TRBJ1-5; D remains unclear. The ends were cut back, 2 bases at V and 5 bases at J, with 10 bases in the middle. The CDR3 covers 14 residues. CDR1 is MNHEY and CDR2 is SVGAGI in the germline V gene.

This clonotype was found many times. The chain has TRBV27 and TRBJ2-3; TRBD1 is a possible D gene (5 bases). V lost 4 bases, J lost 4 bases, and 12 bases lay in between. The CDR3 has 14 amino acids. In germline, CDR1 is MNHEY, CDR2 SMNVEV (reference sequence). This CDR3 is CASSSGILPDTQYF. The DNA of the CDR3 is TGTGCCAGCAGTTCAGGGATACTCCCAGATACGCAGTATTTT.

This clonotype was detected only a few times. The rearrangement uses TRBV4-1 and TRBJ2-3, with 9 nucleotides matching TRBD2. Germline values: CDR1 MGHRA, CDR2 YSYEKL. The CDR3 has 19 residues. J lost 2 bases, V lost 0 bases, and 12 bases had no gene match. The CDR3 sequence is CASSQESSGIVAITDTQYF. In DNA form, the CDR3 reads TGCGCCAGCAGCCAAGAATCTAGCGGGATAGTGGCAATCACAGATACGCAGTATTTT.

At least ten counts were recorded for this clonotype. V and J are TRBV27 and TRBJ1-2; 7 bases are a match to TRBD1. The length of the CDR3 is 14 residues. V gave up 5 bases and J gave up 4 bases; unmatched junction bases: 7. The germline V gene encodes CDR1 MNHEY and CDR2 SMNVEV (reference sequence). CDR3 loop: CASSPNDRAYGYTF. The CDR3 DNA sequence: TGTGCCAGCAGTCCCAACGACAGGGCCTATGGCTACACCTTC.

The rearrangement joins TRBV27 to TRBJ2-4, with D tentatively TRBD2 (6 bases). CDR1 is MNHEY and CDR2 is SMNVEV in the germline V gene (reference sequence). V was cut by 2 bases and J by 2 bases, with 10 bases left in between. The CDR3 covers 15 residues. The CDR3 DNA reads TGTGCCAGCAGTTTAATCGGGGGTACCAAAAACATTCAGTACTTC. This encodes CASSLIGGTKNIQYF.

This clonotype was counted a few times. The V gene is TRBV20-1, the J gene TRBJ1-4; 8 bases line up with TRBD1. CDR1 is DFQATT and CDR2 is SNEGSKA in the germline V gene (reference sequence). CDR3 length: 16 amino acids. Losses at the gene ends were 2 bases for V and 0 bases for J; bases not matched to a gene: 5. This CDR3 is CSARNGQGATNEKLFF. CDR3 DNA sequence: TGCAGTGCTAGAAACGGACAGGGTGCAACTAATGAAAAACTGTTTTTT.

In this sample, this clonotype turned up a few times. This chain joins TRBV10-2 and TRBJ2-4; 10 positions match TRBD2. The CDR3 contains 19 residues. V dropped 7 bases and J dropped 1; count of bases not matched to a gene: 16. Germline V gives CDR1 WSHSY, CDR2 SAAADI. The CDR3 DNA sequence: TGCGCCAGCACCCCCCGGCTAGCGGGAGTACTTTGGGCCAAAAACATTCAGTACTTC. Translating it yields CASTPRLAGVLWAKNIQYF.

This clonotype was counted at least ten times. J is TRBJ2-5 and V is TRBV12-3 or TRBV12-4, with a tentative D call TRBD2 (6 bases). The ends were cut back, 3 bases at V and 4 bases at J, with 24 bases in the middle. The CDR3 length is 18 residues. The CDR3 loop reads CASSFIPSGVGSPETQYF. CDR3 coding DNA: TGTGCCAGCAGTTTCATACCGTCGGGGGTCGGATCCCCAGAGACCCAGTACTTC.

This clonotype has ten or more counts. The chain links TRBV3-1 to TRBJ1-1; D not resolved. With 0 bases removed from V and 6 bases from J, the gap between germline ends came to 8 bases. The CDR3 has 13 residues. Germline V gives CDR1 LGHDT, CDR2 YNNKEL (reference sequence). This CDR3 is CASSQDRTPEAFF. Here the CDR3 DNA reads TGTGCCAGCAGCCAAGATCGAACGCCTGAAGCTTTCTTT.

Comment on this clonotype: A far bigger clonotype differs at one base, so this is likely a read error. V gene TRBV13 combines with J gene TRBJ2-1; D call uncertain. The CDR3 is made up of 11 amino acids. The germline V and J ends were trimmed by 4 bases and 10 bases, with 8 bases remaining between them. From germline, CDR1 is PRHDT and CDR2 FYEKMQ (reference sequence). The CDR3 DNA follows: TGTGCCAGCAGCTCCAGCTACGAGCAGTTCTTC. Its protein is CASSSSYEQFF. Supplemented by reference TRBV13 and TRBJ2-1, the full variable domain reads AAGVIQSPRHLIKEKRETATLKCYPIPRHDTVYWYQQGPGQDPQFLISFYEKMQSDKGSIPDRFSAQQFSDYHSELNMSSLELGDSALYFCASSSSYEQFFGPGTRLTVL.

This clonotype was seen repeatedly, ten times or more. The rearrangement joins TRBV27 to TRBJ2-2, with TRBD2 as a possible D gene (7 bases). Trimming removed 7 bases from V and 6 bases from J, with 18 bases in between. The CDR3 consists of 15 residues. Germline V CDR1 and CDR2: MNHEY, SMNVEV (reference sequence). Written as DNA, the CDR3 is TGTGCCAGCACGTTCGGGGGGCGCGGGGCCGGGGAGCTGTTTTTT. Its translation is CASTFGGRGAGELFF.